Listed here are 27 T cell receptor beta chains from one sample, sequenced in a study of CD8+ T cells in alopecia areata. Extraction and reverse transcription of RNA yielded cDNA as the sequencing template. Assay: immunoSEQ multiplex PCR; the TCRdb copy retains only in-frame clones and omits some. Among approximately 210,000 clones listed, approximately 67% were seen once. Treatment indicated: oral pan-JAK inhibitor, 5-10 mg twice daily. The sample was CD4+ T cells sorted from blood, taken at approximately week 44, from a patient treated with tofacitinib. The source is a human donor with alopecia areata.

The genes are TRBV10-1 and TRBJ2-4, with D perhaps matching TRBD1 (6 bases). V lost 3 bases and J lost 3, with 12 bases in between. CDR3 length: 15 residues. The germline V gene encodes CDR1 WNHNN and CDR2 SYGVQD (reference sequence). The CDR3 DNA sequence: TGCGCCAGCAGTGACGCAGGGGTCGGCAAAAACATTCAGTACTTC. Translated: CASSDAGVGKNIQYF.

A few counts support this clone. This chain connects TRBV23-1 to TRBJ1-5; tentatively, D is TRBD1 (6 bases). TRBV23-1 is annotated as an ORF whose role is uncertain. The CDR3 is 16 amino acids. Trimming removed 2 bases at V and 1 base at J, with 12 bases between. In DNA form, the CDR3 reads TGCGCCAGCAGTCAAGGGGGGCAGTCGAGCAATCAGCCCCAGCATTTT. Its translation is CASSQGGQSSNQPQHF.

This clone has just a few counts. The chain joins TRBV29-1 to TRBJ2-5; 11 bases are shared with TRBD1. Germline trimming cut 6 bases from V and 4 bases from J; bases unmatched to any gene: 16. This CDR3 region has 17 residues. In germline, CDR1 is SQVTM, CDR2 ANQGSEA. The CDR3 sequence is CSVIPAIPGTGGETQYF. CDR3 coding DNA: TGCAGCGTCATACCGGCGATTCCCGGGACAGGGGGAGAGACCCAGTACTTC.

The CDR3 bases are TGTGCCAGCAGCGCCCGGGACAGGGGGCGAGGCTACACCTTC. It codes for CASSARDRGRGYTF. This chain connects TRBV7-2 to TRBJ1-2; TRBD1 aligns across 12 bases. Germline trimming cut 5 bases from V and 8 bases from J; bases unmatched to any gene: 6. This CDR3 has 14 residues. The germline CDR1 and CDR2 sequences are SGHTA and FQGNSA.

The chain joins TRBV5-6 to TRBJ1-5, with a tentative D call TRBD1 (6 bases). The CDR3 runs to 14 residues. Trimming removed 4 bases at V and 4 bases at J, with 12 bases between. Per the germline V gene, CDR1 is SGHDT and CDR2 is YYEEEE. This CDR3 is CASSLGQTNQPQHF. CDR3 nucleotides: TGTGCCAGCAGCCTCGGACAGACAAATCAGCCCCAGCATTTT.

This sequence joins TRBV5-1 and TRBJ2-1; TRBD2 is a possible D gene (7 bases). From germline, CDR1 is SGHRS and CDR2 YFSETQ. Trimming pared 1 base from V and 0 bases from J, leaving 8 bases between. The CDR3 sequence is 15 residues long. The CDR3 nucleotides are TGCGCCAGCAGCTTGCGGGGGGCCTCCTACAATGAGCAGTTCTTC. The encoded protein is CASSLRGASYNEQFF.

The rearrangement uses TRBV5-1 and TRBJ1-2; the match to TRBD1 covers 9 bases. J lost 6 bases, V lost 0 bases, and 6 bases had no gene match. Per the germline V gene, CDR1 is SGHRS and CDR2 is YFSETQ. The CDR3 consists of 15 residues. The CDR3 loop reads CASSLVRTGEDGYTF. CDR3 DNA: TGCGCCAGCAGCTTGGTGAGGACAGGGGAGGATGGCTACACCTTC.

The CDR3: CASAGQIGIEQYF. CDR3 DNA: TGTGCCAGCGCGGGACAGATCGGAATCGAGCAGTACTTC. The chain recombines TRBV2 with TRBJ2-7; possible D gene TRBD1, 7 bases. The CDR3 loop spans 13 amino acids. Trimming pared 8 bases from V and 6 bases from J, leaving 17 bases between. The germline gives CDR1 SNHLY, CDR2 FYNNEI.

This clone showed up just a few times. This chain joins TRBV11-2 and TRBJ1-1, with a tentative D call TRBD1 (6 bases). V was clipped by 1 base and J by 7 bases, with 13 bases between them. Per the germline V gene, CDR1 is SGHAT and CDR2 is FQNNGV. The CDR3 loop spans 14 amino acids. DNA for the CDR3: TGTGCCAGCAGCTTAGCACAGGGCTCAGGTGAAGCTTTCTTT. Translated: CASSLAQGSGEAFF.

V gene TRBV2 combines with J gene TRBJ2-5; tentative D call: TRBD1 (6 bases). V lost 5 bases and J lost 5, with 15 bases in between. Germline values: CDR1 SNHLY, CDR2 FYNNEI. The length of the CDR3 is 14 residues. CDR3 sequence (DNA): TGTGCCAGCAGTCTTCTAGGGGGAGCGGAGACCCAGTACTTC. This encodes CASSLLGGAETQYF.

This chain links TRBV2 with TRBJ1-5; 8 bases map to TRBD1. Per the germline V gene, CDR1 is SNHLY and CDR2 is FYNNEI. The CDR3 is 16 residues long. J gave up 4 bases and V 6 bases, and 11 bases lay outside the gene matches. Here the CDR3 DNA reads TGTGCCAGCAGCGCAGGCTCTAACAGGGGGAATCAGCCCCAGCATTTT. It encodes CASSAGSNRGNQPQHF.

The table lists this clone with a count of one. The chain carries TRBV11-2 and TRBJ2-3, with 7 bases lining up with TRBD2. CDR1 SGHAT and CDR2 FQNNGV come from the germline V gene. The CDR3 length is 15 residues. Losses at the gene ends were 1 base for V and 2 bases for J; bases not matched to a gene: 3. CDR3 in amino acids: CASSLGGLITDTQYF. CDR3 coding DNA: TGTGCCAGCAGCTTAGGGGGACTAATCACAGATACGCAGTATTTT.

This clone has just a few counts. This sequence joins TRBV2 and TRBJ2-1, with 10 bases aligning to TRBD2. V shed 4 bases and J 8 bases; nucleotides not matched to a gene: 8. Germline CDR1 reads SNHLY; CDR2 reads FYNNEI. This CDR3 region has 15 residues. CDR3 sequence: CASSAQRGGGHEQFF. CDR3 in DNA: TGTGCCAGCAGTGCCCAGCGGGGGGGCGGCCATGAGCAGTTCTTC.

This chain connects TRBV29-1 to TRBJ2-3, with 12 bases identical to TRBD1. J was trimmed by 10 bases and V by 7 bases; bases with no gene match: 9. The CDR3 runs to 13 residues. In germline, CDR1 is SQVTM, CDR2 ANQGSEA. The CDR3 bases are TGCAGCGCCCCGGGACAGGGGGCTAGGGCGCAGTATTTT. It specifies CSAPGQGARAQYF.

A word on this clone: This may be a read error: a much more frequent sequence differs by one nucleotide. CDR3 region: CASSLDGNYGYTF. CDR3 DNA: TGTGCCAGCAGCTTAGACGGAAACTATGGCTACACCTTC. The chain carries TRBV11-2 and TRBJ1-2; D ambiguous. Trimming shortened V by 0 bases and J by 2 bases, and 4 bases separated the two germline ends. This CDR3 comprises 13 residues. CDR1 is SGHAT and CDR2 is FQNNGV in the germline V gene.

The table lists this clone with a few counts. The chain uses TRBV2 and TRBJ1-2; D gene unclear. Trimming shortened V by 2 bases and J by 0 bases, and 7 bases separated the two germline ends. CDR3 length equals 14 residues. Germline V gene sequence: CDR1 SNHLY, CDR2 FYNNEI. The CDR3 spells CASSEQSPNYGYTF. The DNA for the CDR3 is TGTGCCAGCAGTGAACAGTCCCCTAACTATGGCTACACCTTC.

The V and J genes are TRBV29-1 and TRBJ1-1, with D maybe TRBD1 (5 bases). CDR1 SQVTM and CDR2 ANQGSEA come from the germline V gene. The CDR3 runs to 13 residues. With 4 bases removed from V and 2 bases from J, the gap between germline ends came to 11 bases. This CDR3 reads CSVALTANTEAFF. For the CDR3, the DNA is TGCAGCGTTGCGTTGACAGCCAACACTGAAGCTTTCTTT.

This clone appeared a few times. The genes are TRBV7-2 and TRBJ1-4, with 10 positions matching TRBD1. There are 14 residues in the CDR3. Trimming removed 4 bases from V and 5 bases from J; junction bases left unmatched: 1. Germline CDR1 is SGHTA and CDR2 is FQGNSA. CDR3 nucleotide sequence: TGTGCCAGCAGCTGGACAGGGGGAAATGAAAAACTGTTTTTT. Amino acids: CASSWTGGNEKLFF.

V usage is TRBV4-3 and J usage is TRBJ1-1, with no clear D. CDR1 is LGHNA, CDR2 YSLEER, per germline. V lost 0 bases and J 3 bases, leaving 8 bases between the germline ends. The CDR3 has 14 residues. The CDR3 is CASSQELLYTEAFF. The CDR3 DNA sequence: TGCGCCAGCAGCCAAGAGCTATTGTACACTGAAGCTTTCTTT.

The chain joins TRBV6-5 to TRBJ1-6; D not certain. This CDR3 region has 14 residues. V lost 2 bases to trimming and J lost 11 bases, with 13 bases between them. CDR1 and CDR2 (germline): MNHEY, SVGAGI. CDR3 sequence: CASSYTESATPLHF. The CDR3 DNA is TGTGCCAGCAGTTACACGGAATCGGCTACACCCCTCCACTTT.

V is TRBV5-1 and J is TRBJ1-2; TRBD1 matches 7 bases. Germline CDR1 reads SGHRS; CDR2 reads YFSETQ. V was clipped by 4 bases and J by 5 bases; unmatched bases: 2. This CDR3 region has 12 residues. In DNA form, the CDR3 reads TGCGCCAGCAGCCCAGGGGGTTATGGCTACACCTTC. Its protein is CASSPGGYGYTF.

This clone came up a few times. The CDR3: CSGLAGAVIYNEQFF. The CDR3 region has the DNA TGCAGCGGACTAGCGGGGGCCGTAATCTACAATGAGCAGTTCTTC. The chain links TRBV29-1 to TRBJ2-1, with TRBD2 matching over 12 bases. With V trimmed by 7 bases and J by 3 bases, 7 bases remained unmatched. The CDR3 contains 15 residues. Germline V CDR1 and CDR2: SQVTM, ANQGSEA.

J is TRBJ1-3 and V is TRBV20-1; D not resolved. The CDR3 runs to 11 residues. Trimming removed 0 bases at V and 3 bases at J, with 0 bases between. Per the germline V gene, CDR1 is DFQATT and CDR2 is SNEGSKA (reference sequence). CDR3 nucleotide sequence: TGCAGTGCTAGAGATGGAAACACCATATATTTT. Protein product: CSARDGNTIYF.

Here the CDR3 reads CSVEFPAGQGRITGELFF. For the CDR3, the DNA is TGCAGCGTTGAATTCCCCGCCGGACAGGGGCGTATCACCGGGGAGCTGTTTTTT. The rearrangement joins TRBV29-1 to TRBJ2-2; 9 positions match TRBD1. V dropped 2 bases and J dropped 4; count of bases not matched to a gene: 14. The CDR3 is 18 amino acids. The V gene's germline CDR1 is SQVTM and CDR2 ANQGSEA.

This sequence joins TRBV30 and TRBJ1-2, with D unresolved. Trimming removed 2 bases at V and 8 bases at J, with 15 bases between. CDR1 GTSNPN and CDR2 SVGIG come from the germline V gene (reference sequence). CDR3 length: 13 residues. The CDR3 protein is CAWSYKGFGGYTF. The DNA for the CDR3 is TGTGCCTGGAGTTATAAGGGTTTTGGAGGCTACACCTTC.

The rearrangement links TRBV11-3 to TRBJ1-1, with 7 bases fitting TRBD1. V was clipped by 9 bases and J by 0 bases; unmatched bases: 4. Germline loops: CDR1 SGHNT, CDR2 YENEEA. This CDR3 comprises 13 residues. The CDR3 region has the DNA TGTGCCAGTACGACAGGGATGAACACTGAAGCTTTCTTT. Amino acid sequence: CASTTGMNTEAFF.

The chain joins TRBV5-1 to TRBJ2-3; 8 positions match TRBD2. This CDR3 has 14 amino acids. Germline trimming cut 4 bases from V and 6 bases from J; bases unmatched to any gene: 7. Germline CDR1 reads SGHRS; CDR2 reads YFSETQ. The CDR3 region has the DNA TGCGCCAGCAGCCTCGGGGGGGTCTCGGATACGCAGTATTTT. Its protein is CASSLGGVSDTQYF.